Listed here are 10 T cell receptor beta chains from one sample, sequenced in a study of CD8+CD57+ T cells in acquired aplastic anemia. Genomic DNA, serving as template, underwent TCR beta VDJ and CDR3 profiling. TCRdb passed the reads through MiXCR, listing each CDR3 protein once. The profile shows about 180,000 distinct CDR3 sequences, about 60% of them singletons. Patients included in sequencing had previously demonstrated CD8+CD57+ cell expansion by flow cytometry. The material sequenced was sorted CD4+, CD8+, or CD8+CD57+ T cells (not recorded which) from PBMCs. The origin of the receptors is a human donor with aplastic anemia.

This sequence joins TRBV7-9 and TRBJ1-2; D remains ambiguous. CDR1 is SEHNR, CDR2 FQNEAQ, per germline (reference sequence). This CDR3 comprises 17 residues. V lost 3 bases and J 4 bases, leaving 21 bases between the germline ends. CDR3 sequence (DNA): TGTGCCAGCAGCTTGGGGATGGGAACTGAAGCTTTCTATGGCTACACCTTC. Its translation is CASSLGMGTEAFYGYTF.

CDR3 sequence reads: CATRQGLYEQYF. The CDR3 DNA follows: TGTGCCACCCGACAGGGTCTCTACGAGCAGTACTTC. This chain links TRBV10-3 with TRBJ2-7, with TRBD1 identical over 7 bases. The CDR3 is 12 amino acids. Trimming removed 10 bases from V and 3 bases from J; junction bases left unmatched: 6. Germline V gene lookup returns CDR1 ENHRY and CDR2 SYGVKD.

In nucleotides, the CDR3 is TGTGCCAGCCAAGGAGATGGGGGAGGTGGCAATCAGCCCCAGCATTTT. Amino acids: CASQGDGGGGNQPQHF. V and J are TRBV7-2 and TRBJ1-5, with D tentatively TRBD1 (5 bases). V was cut by 8 bases and J by 2 bases, with 19 bases left in between. The germline gives CDR1 SGHTA, CDR2 FQGNSA. This CDR3 region has 16 residues.

The chain carries TRBV7-3 and TRBJ1-2; D is ambiguous. This CDR3 has 14 amino acids. V was clipped by 5 bases and J by 2 bases, with 12 bases between them. Looked up from germline, CDR1 is SGHTA and CDR2 is FQGTGA. The CDR3 DNA reads TGTGCCAGCAGCCCTACCGGGGAGAACTATGGCTACACCTTC. Translating it yields CASSPTGENYGYTF.

The J gene is TRBJ1-2, the V gene TRBV25-1; 8 positions agree with TRBD1. The V and J ends lost 8 bases and 6 bases, in that order; junction bases with no gene match: 14. Germline CDR1 and CDR2: MGHDK and SYGVNS. This CDR3 is 15 amino acids long. The CDR3 DNA sequence: TGTGCCAGCTCACCGACTCCGGAGACAGGGGATGGCTACACCTTC. The encoded protein is CASSPTPETGDGYTF.

The chain recombines TRBV19 with TRBJ1-6; D gene uncertain. CDR1 LNHDA and CDR2 SQIVND come from the germline V gene (reference sequence). This CDR3 has 15 residues. Trimming left V 3 bases short and J 0 bases short, with 6 bases between. CDR3 nucleotides: TGTGCCAGTAGTATCTACAGCTCCTATAATTCACCCCTCCACTTT. This codes for CASSIYSSYNSPLHF.

As DNA, the CDR3 is TGCGCCAGCTTTCAAGGGGATACGCAGTATTTT. It is translated as CASFQGDTQYF. This rearrangement joins TRBV5-1 to TRBJ2-3; D remains unclear. Trimming left V 7 bases short and J 6 bases short, with 9 bases between. Germline V CDR1 and CDR2: SGHRS, YFSETQ. This CDR3 is 11 amino acids long.

This clonotype was observed many times. V is TRBV5-8 and J is TRBJ2-7, with D hard to call. Germline V gives CDR1 SGHTS, CDR2 YDEGEE. The CDR3 runs to 14 residues. V lost 0 bases and J lost 6, with 13 bases in between. The chain's CDR3 is CASSLESRPGEQYF. Here the CDR3 DNA reads TGTGCCAGCAGCTTGGAGAGCCGTCCGGGCGAGCAGTACTTC.

This clonotype has ten or more counts. The chain is built from TRBV20-1 and TRBJ1-1; D gene ambiguous. Germline CDR1 reads DFQATT; CDR2 reads SNEGSKA (reference sequence). Trimming cost V 0 bases and J 3 bases, with 8 bases left between them. The CDR3 loop spans 13 amino acids. The CDR3 protein is CSARDRQYTEAFF. CDR3 nucleotide sequence: TGCAGTGCTAGAGATCGCCAGTACACTGAAGCTTTCTTT.

This clonotype is a singleton in its sample. Germline is not matched at one junction end, which may reflect a read error. This chain uses TRBV2 with TRBJ1-2; a possible D gene is TRBD1 (6 bases). The CDR3 has 14 amino acids. Per germline, CDR1 SNHLY and CDR2 FYNNEI. The CDR3 DNA reads as TGTGCCAGCAGTTTCTCTATGCTGGGGGCTGGCTGCACCTTC. Translating gives CASSFSMLGAGCTF.